What follows are 18 T cell receptor beta chains derived from one specimen sequenced in a study of shared clonotypes between healthy human individuals. Assay: immunoSEQ multiplex PCR; the TCRdb copy retains only in-frame clones and omits some. The table has millions of clones, roughly 94% seen once; the top ten hold more than 0.1%. Sequenced: naive CD4+ T cells sorted from blood. As for subset: CD45RA+ positively selected. These receptors were collected from a young man in good health.

The V gene is TRBV5-1, the J gene TRBJ1-4; D unresolved. V was shortened by 4 bases and J by 0 bases, with 10 bases between the two germline ends. Germline lookup yields CDR1 SGHRS and CDR2 YFSETQ. The CDR3 spans 15 residues. The CDR3: CASSRDVATNEKLFF. The CDR3 bases are TGCGCCAGCAGCCGGGATGTCGCAACTAATGAAAAACTGTTTTTT. The complete variable domain, with remaining parts taken from reference TRBV5-1 and TRBJ1-4, reads KAGVTQTPRYLIKTRGQQVTLSCSPISGHRSVSWYQQTPGQGLQFLFEYFSETQRNKGNFPGRFSGRQFSNSRSEMNVSTLELGDSALYLCASSRDVATNEKLFFGSGTQLSVL.

The chain employs TRBV5-1 and TRBJ2-7, with 12 nucleotides matching TRBD2. V lost 2 bases to trimming and J lost 0 bases; unmatched junction nucleotides: 0. The CDR3 is made up of 15 amino acids. Looked up from germline, CDR1 is SGHRS and CDR2 is YFSETQ. In nucleotides, the CDR3 is TGCGCCAGCAGCTTACTAGCGGGAGGCTCCTACGAGCAGTACTTC. Translating gives CASSLLAGGSYEQYF.

The V and J genes are TRBV18 and TRBJ2-4, with D possibly matching TRBD2 (5 bases). Deletions cut 6 bases from V and 0 bases from J, with 15 bases between. CDR1 is KGHSH and CDR2 is LQKENI in the germline V gene. The CDR3 totals 16 residues. The CDR3 DNA follows: TGTGCCAGCTCCCCAGACCCCGGGAAAGCCAAAAACATTCAGTACTTC. Residues: CASSPDPGKAKNIQYF.

V gene TRBV7-2 combines with J gene TRBJ2-7, with D hard to call. V was trimmed by 0 bases and J by 4 bases, leaving 13 bases between them. The germline gives CDR1 SGHTA, CDR2 FQGNSA. CDR3 length: 15 amino acids. The CDR3 region has the DNA TGTGCCAGCAGCTTAGCCAGCCCCCAGATATACGAGCAGTACTTC. Residues: CASSLASPQIYEQYF.

The chain carries TRBV10-3 and TRBJ1-5, with D possibly TRBD1 on 6 matching bases. Germline values: CDR1 ENHRY, CDR2 SYGVKD. The CDR3 length is 16 residues. The V end was cut by 2 bases, the J end by 7 bases, with 18 bases between. This CDR3 reads CAISEHTQGTEQPQHF. In nucleotides, the CDR3 is TGTGCCATCAGTGAGCATACCCAGGGGACGGAGCAGCCCCAGCATTTT.

J is TRBJ2-1 and V is TRBV11-2, with 7 bases lining up with TRBD2. The junction had 4 bases not matched to a gene; V was cut back by 5 bases and J by 3 bases. Germline V gene sequence: CDR1 SGHAT, CDR2 FQNNGV. The CDR3 is 14 amino acids. The CDR3 DNA is TGTGCCAGCAGCCCGACTAGCAGCTACAATGAGCAGTTCTTC. Its translation: CASSPTSSYNEQFF.

This rearrangement joins TRBV25-1 to TRBJ1-2, with unresolved D. CDR3 length: 11 amino acids. Germline CDR1 reads MGHDK; CDR2 reads SYGVNS. V was clipped by 2 bases and J by 8 bases, with 6 bases between them. The CDR3 loop is CASSEGLGYTF. The CDR3 region has the DNA TGTGCCAGCAGTGAAGGGCTGGGCTACACCTTC.

The J gene is TRBJ2-7, the V gene TRBV7-6; D not resolved. V lost 2 bases and J lost 3, with 14 bases in between. Per germline, CDR1 SGHVS and CDR2 FNYEAQ. CDR3 length: 15 residues. The chain's CDR3 is CASSLSSYPIYEQYF. CDR3 coding DNA: TGTGCCAGCAGCTTAAGTAGCTATCCGATCTACGAGCAGTACTTC.

This chain joins TRBV27 and TRBJ2-7; D not resolved. Trimming cost V 0 bases and J 4 bases, with 22 bases left between them. Looked up from germline, CDR1 is MNHEY and CDR2 is SMNVEV (reference sequence). This CDR3 comprises 18 residues. The CDR3, as DNA: TGTGCCAGCAGTTTATCCCCCCCCACCTACGGGTGGTTGTACGAGCAGTACTTC. Its translation is CASSLSPPTYGWLYEQYF.

The gene calls are TRBV5-1 and TRBJ2-3, with 11 bases fitting TRBD2. J gave up 4 bases and V 2 bases, and 9 bases lay outside the gene matches. Germline V CDR1 and CDR2: SGHRS, YFSETQ. The CDR3 length is 17 residues. The CDR3 region has the DNA TGCGCCAGCAGCTTAGGAGTAGCGGGAGGGAATTCAGATACGCAGTATTTT. Its protein product is CASSLGVAGGNSDTQYF.

The chain links TRBV6-1 to TRBJ2-5; D uncertain. This CDR3 has 12 amino acids. Germline lookup yields CDR1 MNHNS and CDR2 SASEGT. V dropped 10 bases and J dropped 2 bases, with 11 bases sitting between them. The CDR3 protein is CATTALQETQYF. CDR3 nucleotides: TGTGCCACTACAGCACTGCAAGAGACCCAGTACTTC.

This chain links TRBV14 with TRBJ2-1, with TRBD2 matching over 8 bases. The germline V gene encodes CDR1 SGHDN and CDR2 FVKESK. J gave up 4 bases and V 0 bases, and 5 bases lay outside the gene matches. This CDR3 is 16 amino acids long. For the CDR3, the DNA is TGTGCCAGCAGCCAAGATTTCGGGGGGGCTTACAATGAGCAGTTCTTC. It codes for CASSQDFGGAYNEQFF.

The V gene is TRBV11-2, the J gene TRBJ1-3; D ambiguous. The germline V gene encodes CDR1 SGHAT and CDR2 FQNNGV. The CDR3 totals 18 residues. Trimming shortened V by 2 bases and J by 0 bases, and 17 bases separated the two germline ends. The CDR3 sequence: CASSLPSSLQSSGNTIYF. CDR3 nucleotides: TGTGCCAGCAGCTTACCCTCTTCGTTACAGAGCTCTGGAAACACCATATATTTT.

V and J are TRBV27 and TRBJ1-6; D might be TRBD1 (5 bases). The CDR3 consists of 16 residues. CDR1 is MNHEY, CDR2 SMNVEV, per germline (reference sequence). V was clipped by 8 bases and J by 8 bases, with 22 bases between them. The CDR3 nucleotides read TGTGCCAGCGTGGGGGAACCGGGACTCGGGTATTCACCCCTCCACTTT. It encodes CASVGEPGLGYSPLHF.

This chain connects TRBV6-5 to TRBJ2-7; D is ambiguous. CDR1 is MNHEY and CDR2 is SVGAGI in the germline V gene. V lost 6 bases to trimming and J lost 6 bases, with 15 bases between them. CDR3 size: 13 residues. The CDR3 sequence is CASRPLGLSEQYF. The CDR3 bases are TGTGCCAGCAGACCTCTGGGCCTCAGCGAGCAGTACTTC.

The chain employs TRBV12-5 and TRBJ2-7; 10 nucleotides align to TRBD1. The trim removed 4 bases at V and 1 base at J, leaving 16 bases unmatched. The CDR3 has 19 amino acids. Germline V lookup: CDR1 LGHNT, CDR2 FRNRAP. Here the CDR3 reads CASGSHQWGTGDWSYEQYF. In DNA, the CDR3 is TGTGCTAGTGGTTCTCACCAGTGGGGGACAGGGGATTGGTCCTACGAGCAGTACTTC. The whole variable domain, filled in from reference TRBV12-5 and TRBJ2-7, reads DARVTQTPRHKVTEMGQEVTMRCQPILGHNTVFWYRQTMMQGLELLAYFRNRAPLDDSGMPKDRFSAEMPDATLATLKIQPSEPRDSAVYFCASGSHQWGTGDWSYEQYFGPGTRLTVT.

This clone was found once. This chain connects TRBV28 to TRBJ2-7, with 8 nucleotides matching TRBD2. J gave up 6 bases and V 10 bases, and 14 bases lay outside the gene matches. Germline lookup yields CDR1 MDHEN and CDR2 SYDVKM. The CDR3 consists of 14 residues. The CDR3 reads CATILWAGGGEQYF. In DNA form, the CDR3 reads TGTGCCACCATTCTTTGGGCGGGGGGAGGCGAGCAGTACTTC.

The chain carries TRBV7-8 and TRBJ1-2; D is ambiguous. The CDR3 spans 13 residues. V dropped 1 base and J dropped 8 bases, with 11 bases sitting between them. CDR1 and CDR2 from the germline V gene are SGHVS and FQNEAQ. This CDR3 is CASSLGGGPGYTF. The CDR3 nucleotides read TGTGCCAGCAGCTTAGGAGGAGGTCCGGGCTACACCTTC.